The present entry profiles one T cell receptor (beta chain) with its context. This sample is part of a study of blood T cell repertoires in COVID-19. Study-wide context: T cells, B-cell-depleted T cells, or PBMCs supplied cDNA or gDNA.

As handled by the study authors: Amplification of reference gene primers was used by the study to estimate nucleated cell counts. Here immunoSEQ multiplex PCR was the method, and the copy in TCRdb shows in-frame clones only, minus some. V and J calls and clone size are those listed in that table; D and trimming were worked out from the DNA. The repertoire holds some 99,000 clones, with around 82% as singletons. Germline V gives CDR1 PRHDT, CDR2 FYEKMQ (reference sequence). V lost 5 bases and J lost 5; bases outside the gene matches: 7. There are 14 residues in the CDR3. Sequencing was carried out using peripheral blood. The chain is built from TRBV13 and TRBJ2-5; 8 nucleotides match TRBD1. The clonotype was recovered from a human donor in a cohort sampled during active or convalescent COVID-19. CDR3 sequence (DNA): TGTGCCAGCAGCCGCAAGCAGGGGGCGGAGACCCAGTACTTC. It codes for CASSRKQGAETQYF.